This T cell receptor (beta chain) was documented in a study of cytomegalovirus exposure and HLA in healthy donors. Study-level results: Sequencing probably produced one cluster of sequence variants that were highly shared.

About this clone: Antigen specificity is unknown.

This cohort consisted of healthy bone marrow donors. 60 Vbeta and 13 Jbeta primers were used in PCR. Original processing notes: Counted up in a later analysis, unique TCR beta chains came to approximately 77 million, with around 10 million shared. The method was immunoSEQ multiplex PCR; TCRdb's version includes in-frame clones alone and lacks a portion of them. The V and J calls and clone size come from that table; D and trimming were worked out from the DNA. Among about 100,000 clones listed, 60% to 80% were seen once. CDR1 is SEHNR and CDR2 is FQNEAQ in the germline V gene (reference sequence). Trimming pared 8 bases from V and 1 base from J, leaving 21 bases between. CDR3 length equals 16 residues.

The sequenced sample was PBMCs. This chain joins TRBV7-9 and TRBJ2-7, with D maybe TRBD2 (5 bases). The origin of this receptor is a woman under 30 in good health and CMV-seropositive. The CDR3 loop reads CASSTPGVALSYEQYF. The CDR3, as DNA: TGTGCCAGCTCAACTCCCGGGGTAGCGCTATCCTACGAGCAGTACTTC.